The 19 T cell receptor beta chains listed next were all sequenced from one sample in a study of cytomegalovirus exposure and HLA in healthy donors. Amplification used 60 Vbeta primers and 13 Jbeta primers. TCRdb's copy holds only in-frame clones and misses some; the assay was immunoSEQ multiplex PCR. The sample includes around 55,000 clones. The sequenced sample consisted of PBMCs. Receptors were obtained from a man in his forties or fifties in good health and CMV-seropositive.

The chain has TRBV6-5 and TRBJ2-5; TRBD1 agrees at 10 bases. The V gene's germline CDR1 is MNHEY and CDR2 SVGAGI. V lost 8 bases to trimming and J lost 6 bases; unmatched junction nucleotides: 6. CDR3 length: 13 amino acids. The CDR3 loop is CASGPGQGKTQYF. Written as DNA, the CDR3 is TGTGCCAGCGGGCCGGGACAGGGGAAGACCCAGTACTTC.

This chain connects TRBV18 to TRBJ1-6; perhaps TRBD1 as D (6 bases). The germline CDR1 and CDR2 sequences are KGHSH and LQKENI. The CDR3 extends over 15 amino acids. Trimming removed 3 bases at V and 7 bases at J, with 13 bases between. This chain's CDR3 is CASSPHREGNSPLHF. CDR3 bases: TGTGCCAGCTCACCTCACAGGGAAGGAAATTCACCCCTCCACTTT.

The genes are TRBV7-2 and TRBJ2-7; possibly TRBD2 for D (5 bases). Germline-derived CDR1 and CDR2 are SGHTA and FQGNSA. The CDR3 length is 16 residues. Trimming left V 1 base short and J 3 bases short, with 16 bases between. DNA of the CDR3: TGTGCCAGCAGCTTAGATGTGAGGGTTCCTGTCTACGAGCAGTACTTC. Translation: CASSLDVRVPVYEQYF.

The CDR3 DNA reads TGTGCCAGCAGCTTGGCAGCGAGCGCCTACGAGCAGTACTTC. This codes for CASSLAASAYEQYF. The rearrangement joins TRBV7-9 to TRBJ2-7; no clear D. Germline loops: CDR1 SEHNR, CDR2 FQNEAQ (reference sequence). Trimming removed 3 bases from V and 2 bases from J, with 11 bases in between. CDR3 length: 14 residues.

The chain carries TRBV7-3 and TRBJ2-1; 7 positions match TRBD1. The V and J ends lost 1 base and 10 bases, in that order; junction bases with no gene match: 7. The CDR3 runs to 14 residues. CDR1 SGHTA and CDR2 FQGTGA come from the germline V gene. This CDR3 is CASSLRGGYREQFF. DNA for the CDR3: TGTGCCAGCAGCTTAAGAGGGGGCTACAGGGAGCAGTTCTTC.

The rearrangement links TRBV7-2 to TRBJ1-5; TRBD1 matches at 7 bases. Germline CDR1 SGHTA, CDR2 FQGNSA. The CDR3 extends over 15 amino acids. Trimming took 1 base from V and 3 from J; bases not matched to a gene: 3. CDR3 DNA: TGTGCCAGCAGCTTAGGACAGGGTCACAATCAGCCCCAGCATTTT. This codes for CASSLGQGHNQPQHF. Full variable domain (remainder filled in from reference TRBV7-2 and TRBJ1-5): GAGVSQSPSNKVTEKGKDVELRCDPISGHTALYWYRQSLGQGLEFLIYFQGNSAPDKSGLPSDRFSAERTGGSVSTLTIQRTQQEDSAVYLCASSLGQGHNQPQHFGDGTRLSIL.

V usage is TRBV23-1 and J usage is TRBJ1-3; 9 bases map to TRBD1. TRBV23-1 has ORF status, its function being uncertain. The CDR3 has 16 residues. After removal of 3 bases from V and 2 bases from J, the junction contained 5 bases not matched to a gene. The CDR3, as DNA: TGCGCCAGCAGTCAGGGGGACAGGGTGGCTGGAAACACCATATATTTT. Its translation is CASSQGDRVAGNTIYF.

The V gene is TRBV6-5, the J gene TRBJ2-1; TRBD2 aligns across 12 bases. The CDR3 runs to 16 residues. Looked up from germline, CDR1 is MNHEY and CDR2 is SVGAGI. V gave up 2 bases and J gave up 5 bases; unmatched junction bases: 4. DNA of the CDR3: TGTGCCAGCAGTTACCGTCTAGCGGGGGGGAACAATGAGCAGTTCTTC. Its translation: CASSYRLAGGNNEQFF.

V and J are TRBV4-3 and TRBJ2-7, with a weak D call TRBD1 (7 bases). This CDR3 has 17 residues. Trimming shortened V by 0 bases and J by 5 bases, and 20 bases separated the two germline ends. The germline V gene has CDR1 LGHNA and CDR2 YSLEER. The CDR3 sequence is CASSQDGQGGPGNEQYF. CDR3 in DNA: TGCGCCAGCAGCCAAGATGGGCAGGGGGGACCGGGCAACGAGCAGTACTTC.

The chain carries TRBV30 and TRBJ1-5; D is unresolved. The CDR3 runs 14 residues. The V end was cut by 1 base, the J end by 7 bases, with 14 bases between. Per the germline V gene, CDR1 is GTSNPN and CDR2 is SVGIG (reference sequence). Here the CDR3 reads CAWSAGQSGQPQHF. DNA of the CDR3: TGTGCCTGGAGTGCCGGGCAGTCGGGGCAGCCCCAGCATTTT. Full variable domain (missing parts from reference TRBV30 and TRBJ1-5): SQTIHQWPATLVQPVGSPLSLECTVEGTSNPNLYWYRQAAGRGLQLLFYSVGIGQISSEVPQNLSASRPQDRQFILSSKKLLLSDSGFYLCAWSAGQSGQPQHFGDGTRLSIL.

This chain links TRBV9 with TRBJ2-7; TRBD2 might be the D (7 bases). With 0 bases removed from V and 2 bases from J, the gap between germline ends came to 12 bases. The CDR3 totals 15 residues. Germline values: CDR1 SGDLS, CDR2 YYNGEE. DNA of the CDR3: TGTGCCAGCAGCGTAGGTGGGGGGGCGGCCTACGAGCAGTACTTC. It codes for CASSVGGGAAYEQYF.

The chain combines TRBV9 with TRBJ2-7, with D perhaps TRBD2 (6 bases). Germline CDR1 SGDLS, CDR2 YYNGEE. The CDR3 loop spans 14 amino acids. The V and J ends lost 0 bases and 5 bases respectively, with 12 bases between them. The CDR3 nucleotides are TGTGCCAGCAGCGTAGGGCAGGGAGGCAACGAGCAGTACTTC. This sequence encodes CASSVGQGGNEQYF.

V and J are TRBV7-8 and TRBJ1-2, with D possibly being TRBD1 (6 bases). The CDR3 sequence is 13 residues long. Germline values: CDR1 SGHVS, CDR2 FQNEAQ. Trimming left V 5 bases short and J 2 bases short, with 9 bases between. CDR3 in amino acids: CASSPDRNYGYTF. The CDR3 nucleotides are TGTGCCAGCAGCCCCGACAGGAACTATGGCTACACCTTC. Complete variable domain (other parts from reference TRBV7-8 and TRBJ1-2): GAGVSQSPRYKVAKRGQDVALRCDPISGHVSLFWYQQALGQGPEFLTYFQNEAQLDKSGLPSDRFFAERPEGSVSTLKIQRTQQEDSAVYLCASSPDRNYGYTFGSGTRLTVV.

V is TRBV5-1 and J is TRBJ2-7; TRBD1 aligns across 10 bases. V was pared by 3 bases and J by 2 bases, with 2 bases of the junction left unmatched. This CDR3 spans 14 amino acids. CDR1 and CDR2 (germline): SGHRS, YFSETQ. The CDR3 loop reads CASSSTGGAYEQYF. In nucleotides, the CDR3 is TGCGCCAGCAGCTCGACAGGGGGCGCCTACGAGCAGTACTTC.

As to this clone: Compared with germline, one end of the junction differs, possibly owing to a read error. This sample also contains other DNA sequences that code for the same CDR3. The chain carries TRBV4-2 and TRBJ1-6, with TRBD1 matching over 8 bases. The CDR3 loop spans 16 amino acids. The germline V gene encodes CDR1 LGHNA and CDR2 YNFKEQ. This chain's CDR3 is CASSQAIGQGGSPLHF. CDR3 DNA sequence: TGTGCCAGCAGCCAGGCCATCGGACAGGGAGGTTCACCCCTACACTTT.

The chain couples TRBV5-1 to TRBJ2-5; 11 positions match TRBD2. The V and J ends lost 1 base and 4 bases, in that order; junction bases with no gene match: 6. The CDR3 runs to 16 residues. Germline values: CDR1 SGHRS, CDR2 YFSETQ. The CDR3 bases are TGCGCCAGCAGCTTGACTAGCGGGGGCCTGGGAGAGACCCAGTACTTC. Residues: CASSLTSGGLGETQYF.

V gene TRBV5-1 combines with J gene TRBJ2-1; 9 bases fit TRBD2. Germline CDR1 and CDR2: SGHRS and YFSETQ. The CDR3 is 14 residues long. Trimming removed 5 bases from V and 5 bases from J; junction bases left unmatched: 5. The CDR3 DNA follows: TGCGCCAGCAGTCCTAGCGGGGTCAACAATGAGCAGTTCTTC. Protein sequence: CASSPSGVNNEQFF.

This rearrangement joins TRBV6-5 to TRBJ2-3; TRBD1 agrees at 9 bases. The V gene's germline CDR1 is MNHEY and CDR2 SVGAGI. Losses at the gene ends were 7 bases for V and 7 bases for J; bases not matched to a gene: 12. The CDR3 contains 15 residues. CDR3 coding DNA: TGTGCCAGCACCTCCGGGACAGGGACGGGAAATACGCAGTATTTT. The encoded protein is CASTSGTGTGNTQYF.

The CDR3 loop reads CASSLRGVTGANVLTF. As DNA, the CDR3 is TGTGCCAGCAGTTTAAGGGGCGTCACTGGGGCCAACGTCCTGACTTTC. The chain is built from TRBV28 and TRBJ2-6; weak D call: TRBD1 (5 bases). The V gene's germline CDR1 is MDHEN and CDR2 SYDVKM. V gave up 2 bases and J gave up 2 bases, with 10 bases separating them. The CDR3 length is 16 residues.